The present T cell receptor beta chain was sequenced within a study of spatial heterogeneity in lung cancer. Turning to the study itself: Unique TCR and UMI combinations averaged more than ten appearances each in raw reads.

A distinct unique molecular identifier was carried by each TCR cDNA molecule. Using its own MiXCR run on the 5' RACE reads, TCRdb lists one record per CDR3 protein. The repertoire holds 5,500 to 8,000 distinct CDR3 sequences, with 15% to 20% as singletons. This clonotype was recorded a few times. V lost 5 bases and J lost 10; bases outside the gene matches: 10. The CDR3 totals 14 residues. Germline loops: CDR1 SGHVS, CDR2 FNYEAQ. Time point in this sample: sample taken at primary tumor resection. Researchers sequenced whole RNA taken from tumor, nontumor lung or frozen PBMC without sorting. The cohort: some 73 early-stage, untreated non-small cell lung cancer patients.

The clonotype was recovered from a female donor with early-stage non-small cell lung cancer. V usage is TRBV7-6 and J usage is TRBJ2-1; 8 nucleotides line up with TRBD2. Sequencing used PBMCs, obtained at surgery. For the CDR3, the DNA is TGTGCCAGCAGCCCGCCCGGTAGCGGGAAGGAGCAGTTCTTC. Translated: CASSPPGSGKEQFF.